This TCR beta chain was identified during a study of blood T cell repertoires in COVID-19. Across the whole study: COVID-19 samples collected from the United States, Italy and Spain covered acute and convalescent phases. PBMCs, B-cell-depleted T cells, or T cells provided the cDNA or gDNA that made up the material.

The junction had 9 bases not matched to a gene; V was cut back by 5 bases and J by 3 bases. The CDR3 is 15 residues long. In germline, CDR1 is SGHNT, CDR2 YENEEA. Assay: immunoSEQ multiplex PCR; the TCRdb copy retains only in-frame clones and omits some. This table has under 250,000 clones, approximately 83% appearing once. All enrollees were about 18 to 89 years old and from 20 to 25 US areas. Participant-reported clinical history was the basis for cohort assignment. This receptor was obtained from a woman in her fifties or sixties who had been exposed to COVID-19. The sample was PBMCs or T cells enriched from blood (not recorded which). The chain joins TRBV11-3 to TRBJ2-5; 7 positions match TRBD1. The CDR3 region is CASSRSWDSKETQYF. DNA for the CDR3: TGTGCCAGCAGCCGTTCATGGGACAGTAAAGAGACCCAGTACTTC.